The entry that follows covers one T cell receptor beta chain sequence. A much larger clone differs by one base, so this may be a read error. With V trimmed by 1 base and J by 11 bases, 19 bases remained unmatched. Per germline, CDR1 SGHRS and CDR2 YFSETQ. This CDR3 comprises 17 residues. This entry belongs to a study of blood T cells in healthy people across ages. Combining a sample-barcoded 5' primer with a J-beta primer mix, a second PCR ran for about 7 to 11 cycles. TCRdb re-analysed the 5' RACE reads in MiXCR, keeping a single row per CDR3 protein. The data show some 900,000 distinct CDR3 sequences, 29% seen once.

The receptor was isolated from a woman of 80 years or more in good health. The chain is built from TRBV5-1 and TRBJ2-5, with TRBD1 identical over 8 bases. The sample consisted of blood. The CDR3 bases are TGCGCCAGCAGCTTGACTGGACAGGGAACGTTCTACAATGAGCAGTACTTC. This encodes CASSLTGQGTFYNEQYF.